The next 2 T cell receptor beta chains were all read from a single sample in a study of beta chain features in type 1 diabetes. For these receptors, no antigen is known. Study-wide findings and caveats: Type 1 diabetes patients had moderately but significantly shorter TCRB CDR3s in all four CD4+ subsets.

The isolated RNA, all of it, was reverse transcribed, so expressed TCRB transcripts were what got sequenced. Method: immunoSEQ multiplex PCR; TCRdb's copy keeps in-frame clones and lacks some. The top ten clones hold 0.5% to 0.6% of a sample with 85,000 to 110,000 clones, under 30% of them seen once. The sample consisted of central memory CD4+ T cells from blood. Source of these receptors: a woman aged 18-30 years with type 1 diabetes.

This clone was detected only a few times. The chain recombines TRBV7-2 with TRBJ2-1; TRBD1 is a possible D gene (6 bases). The CDR3 sequence is 15 residues long. V gave up 2 bases and J gave up 0 bases, with 8 bases separating them. Germline assignment: CDR1 SGHTA and CDR2 FQGNSA. In nucleotides, the CDR3 is TGTGCCAGCAGCTTACAGGGGAGCTCCTACAATGAGCAGTTCTTC. Translated: CASSLQGSSYNEQFF.

This clone has a handful of counts. The CDR3 region is CASRRLAGGIVTSTDTQYF. CDR3 DNA: TGCGCCAGCAGACGACTAGCGGGAGGGATAGTTACTAGCACAGATACGCAGTATTTT. V gene TRBV4-1 combines with J gene TRBJ2-3, with 14 nucleotides matching TRBD2. V gave up 6 bases and J gave up 0 bases; unmatched junction bases: 11. Germline values: CDR1 MGHRA, CDR2 YSYEKL. The CDR3 covers 19 residues.